This entry is about one TCR beta chain. There is no known antigen for this receptor. One base away there is no much larger clone; base qualities are not given. The source of the sample is a study of metastatic and nonmetastatic thyroid tumors (dated by TCRdb to about 2020). Context from the whole study: Repertoires were compared across peripheral blood and tumor or nodule tissue samples from malignant and benign thyroid patients.

The library relied on PCR. The sequencer listed for this sample is Illumina HiSeq 4000. High-throughput sequencing was used to profile the CDR3 region of the TCR beta-chain in every patient. The authors processed their data as follows. The researchers built a classifier to tell apart papillary thyroid cancer patients with distant metastasis, based on CDR3 differences among clinicopathological groups. The Shannon index was used to measure repertoire diversity, and the Morisita-Horn index was used to measure how similar tumor and blood repertoires were. TCRdb cleaned the public reads at Q25 with fastp, built clones with MiXCR and kept in-frame beta chains. What appears here as the V and J calls and clone size reflects TCRdb's work, not the paper's. Within this sample are 20,000 to 25,000 clones, with approximately 40% of them counted one time only. The ten biggest clones cover about 20% of the sample.

Before undergoing thyroid surgery, none of the patients had been given any kind of treatment. The study retrospectively analysed patient clinical samples collected from the early 2010s to the late 2010s using T-cell receptor beta sequencing. The CDR3 holds 13 amino acids from the cysteine to the phenylalanine. Only CDR3 DNA remains: 39 bases, in frame from the first base. From a lookup of the germline V gene (reference sequence), CDR1 and CDR2 are DFQATT and SNEGSKA. At the junction V is shortened by 6 bases and J by 0 bases, with 11 bases in between. The paper's findings and limits, for the study overall: In both blood and tumor samples, malignant tumors were reported to have significantly higher TCR beta diversity than benign nodules.

The receptor comes from a male donor with papillary thyroid cancer or a benign thyroid nodule (not recorded which). Some clones in this sample may be carry-over from other donors' samples. This sequence uses TRBV20-1 and TRBJ1-1; a confident D gene designation cannot be given. Specimen: blood. The DNA sequence is given as TGCAGTGCCGCTTGGACGGTGAACACTGAAGCTTTCTTT. It codes for CSAAWTVNTEAFF.